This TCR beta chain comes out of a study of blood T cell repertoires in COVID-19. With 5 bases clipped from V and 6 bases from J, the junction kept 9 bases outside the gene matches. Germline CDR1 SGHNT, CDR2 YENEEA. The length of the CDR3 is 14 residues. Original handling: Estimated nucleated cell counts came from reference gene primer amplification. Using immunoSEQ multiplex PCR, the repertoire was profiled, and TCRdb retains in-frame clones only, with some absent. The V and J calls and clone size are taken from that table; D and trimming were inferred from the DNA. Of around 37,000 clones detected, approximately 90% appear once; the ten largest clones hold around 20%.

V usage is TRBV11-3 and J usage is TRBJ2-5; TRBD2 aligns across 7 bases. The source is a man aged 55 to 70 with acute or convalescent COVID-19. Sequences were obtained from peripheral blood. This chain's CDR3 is CASSAGRGGQTQYF. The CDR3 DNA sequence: TGTGCCAGCAGCGCGGGGAGGGGCGGGCAGACCCAGTACTTC. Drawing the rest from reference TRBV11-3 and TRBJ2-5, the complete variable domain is EAGVVQSPRYKIIEKKQPVAFWCNPISGHNTLYWYLQNLGQGPELLIRYENEEAVDDSQLPKDRFSAERLKGVDSTLKIQPAELGDSAVYLCASSAGRGGQTQYFGPGTRLLVL.